This T cell receptor (beta chain) was obtained from a study of blood T cell repertoires in COVID-19. Study-wide context: Samples came from the United States, Italy and Spain, spanning acute and convalescent COVID-19.

The table lists this clone with a count of one. V lost 5 bases to trimming and J lost 8 bases; unmatched junction nucleotides: 14. There are 15 residues in the CDR3. Germline CDR1 and CDR2: SGHTA and FQGNSA. In the authors' methods: By means of reference gene primer amplification, nucleated cell counts were estimated. Measured with immunoSEQ multiplex PCR; TCRdb has only the in-frame clones, and not every one. That table supplies the V and J calls and clone size; D and trimming were determined from the DNA. The repertoire has 30,000 to 40,000 clones, about four fifths of them found once; the top ten carry around 25%.

Source material: peripheral blood. This sequence originates from a man between 65 and 85 years old with acute or convalescent COVID-19. V gene TRBV7-2 combines with J gene TRBJ1-2, with 7 bases that match TRBD1. CDR3 DNA sequence: TGTGCCAGCAGCCTCCAGGGGGTCAGGGCGGAAGGCTACACCTTC. Amino acid sequence: CASSLQGVRAEGYTF.